One T cell receptor (beta chain) is described in this entry. The sequence runs out 3 residues before the end of the CDR3; the remainder is reconstructed from the germline J gene. Looked up from germline, CDR1 is SGHKS and CDR2 is YYEKEE (reference sequence). V was clipped by 5 bases and J by 1 base, with 12 bases between them. This CDR3 contains 14 residues. These data come from a study of T cells in women clearing cervical HPV infection. Some clones are missing from TCRdb's copy, which holds only in-frame ones; the method was immunoSEQ multiplex PCR. The sample totals around 23,000 clones. The specimen sequenced was blood buffy coat. The chain recombines TRBV5-5 with TRBJ1-2, with D perhaps matching TRBD1 (6 bases). The source is a woman between 18 and 75 years old with a cervical HPV16 infection that either progressed to CIN3+ or cleared (not recorded which). The CDR3 DNA, read in part, is TGTGCCAGCAGGCACAGGGAACTTAACTATGGC. Residues: CASRHRELNYG. The whole CDR3 is CASRHRELNYGYTF.